The clone carrying this T cell receptor beta chain showed up just a few times. The entirety of the isolated RNA underwent reverse transcription, so expressed TCRB transcripts were sequenced. The assay was immunoSEQ multiplex PCR, and TCRdb's table has in-frame clones only and misses some. The sample has 150,000 to 200,000 clones; approximately 8.4% are singletons. The source of the sample is a study of beta chain features in type 1 diabetes. The CDR3 sequence is 14 residues long. This sequence was found in a woman younger than 35 in good health. Sequencing input: central memory CD4+ T cells from blood. The genes are TRBV22-1 and TRBJ1-2; the table's D call, TRBD1, was not checked against the DNA. TRBV22-1 is a pseudogene locus. The CDR3 spells CPGSARQALYGYTF. The CDR3 DNA is TGTCCTGGGAGCGCACGACAGGCCCTCTATGGCTACACCTTC.